This TCR beta chain appears in the sequencing data of a study of vaccination effects on CD4 cells after COVID-19. Turning to this clone: The antigen remains unidentified.

The table came from immunoSEQ multiplex PCR; TCRdb's copy has only in-frame clones and leaves some out. The sample lists 57,000 or so clones; around 73% were seen once. Within the ViraFEST assay, antigen-specific CD4+ T cells underwent expansion with viral peptide pools prior to sequencing. An approximately 10-day culture period preceded the isolation of CD4+ T cells. Subjects were given two BNT162b2 or mRNA-1273 vaccine doses. Among the vaccine recipients, none had a prior SARS-CoV-2 infection, and nucleocapsid antibodies were negative. The culture medium for 2 million or so PBMC per well included around 9 IU/ml IL-2 and around 10 ug/ml peptides. Days 3 and 7 were when half the medium was replaced with IL-2 medium. CDR3 length: 14 residues. Trimming removed 4 bases from V and 4 bases from J, with 11 bases in between. Per the germline V gene, CDR1 is GTSNPN and CDR2 is SVGIG (reference sequence).

The origin of this receptor is a human donor who received a COVID-19 vaccine. Source: CD4+ T cells from PBMCs cultured with HCoV-229E spike peptides, taken after COVID-19 vaccination. The J gene is TRBJ2-6, the V gene TRBV30; perhaps TRBD1 as D (6 bases). CDR3: CAWNSRGGANVLTF. The CDR3, as DNA: TGTGCCTGGAATTCAAGGGGGGGGGCCAACGTCCTGACTTTC.